The present entry profiles one TCR beta chain with its context. This specimen belongs to a study of PD-1 blockade in classical Hodgkin lymphoma. V was trimmed by 4 bases and J by 1 base, leaving 7 bases between them. This CDR3 comprises 13 residues. Per germline, CDR1 MRHNA and CDR2 SNTAGT. Every patient had relapsed following autologous stem cell transplantation, and cohorts differed in brentuximab vedotin exposure. The assay was immunoSEQ multiplex PCR, and TCRdb's table has in-frame clones only and misses some. The data show some 100,000 clones, approximately 92% seen once. Specimen: peripheral blood mononuclear cells (PBMCs), collected at baseline. This TCR was recovered from a human donor with classical Hodgkin lymphoma. The chain is built from TRBV6-4 and TRBJ1-1, with D unresolved. CDR3 protein: CASSVQGNTEAFF. Written as DNA, the CDR3 is TGTGCCAGCAGTGTACAAGGGAACACTGAAGCTTTCTTT.